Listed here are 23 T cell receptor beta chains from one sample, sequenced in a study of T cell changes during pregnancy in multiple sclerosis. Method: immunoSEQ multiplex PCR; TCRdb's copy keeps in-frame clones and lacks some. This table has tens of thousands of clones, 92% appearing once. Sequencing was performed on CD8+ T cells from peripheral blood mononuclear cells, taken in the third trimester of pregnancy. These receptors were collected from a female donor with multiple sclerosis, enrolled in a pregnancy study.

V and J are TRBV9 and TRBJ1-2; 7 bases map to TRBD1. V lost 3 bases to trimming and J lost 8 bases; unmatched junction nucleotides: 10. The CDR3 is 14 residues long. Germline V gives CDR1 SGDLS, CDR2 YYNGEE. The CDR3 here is CASSEGWGQKGYTF. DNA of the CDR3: TGTGCCAGCAGCGAGGGGTGGGGACAGAAAGGCTACACCTTC.

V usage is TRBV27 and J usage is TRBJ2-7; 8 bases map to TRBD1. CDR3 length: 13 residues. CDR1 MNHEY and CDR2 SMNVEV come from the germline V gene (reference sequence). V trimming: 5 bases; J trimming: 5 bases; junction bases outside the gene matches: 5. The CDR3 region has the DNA TGTGCCAGCAGTATTGGACAGGGCCACGAGCAGTACTTC. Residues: CASSIGQGHEQYF.

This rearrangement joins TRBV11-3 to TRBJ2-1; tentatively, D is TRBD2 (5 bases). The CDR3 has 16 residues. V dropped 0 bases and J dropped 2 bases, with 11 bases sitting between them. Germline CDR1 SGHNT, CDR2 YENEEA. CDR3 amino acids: CASSLDGDRTYNEQFF. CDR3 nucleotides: TGTGCCAGCAGCTTAGACGGGGATAGAACCTACAATGAGCAGTTCTTC.

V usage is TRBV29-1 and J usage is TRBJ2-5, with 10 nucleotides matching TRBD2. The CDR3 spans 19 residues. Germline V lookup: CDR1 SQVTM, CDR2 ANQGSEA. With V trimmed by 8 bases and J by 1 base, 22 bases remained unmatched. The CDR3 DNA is TGCAGCCCCGTAGTAAGGGGCAGCGGGAGGGCCCTCAGCCAAGAGACCCAGTACTTC. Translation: CSPVVRGSGRALSQETQYF.

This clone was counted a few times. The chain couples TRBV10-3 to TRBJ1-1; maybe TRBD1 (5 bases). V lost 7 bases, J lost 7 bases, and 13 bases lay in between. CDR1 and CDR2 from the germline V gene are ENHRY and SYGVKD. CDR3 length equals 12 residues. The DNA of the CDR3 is TGTGCCATCAAGGAGGGGAGTGGTGAAGCTTTCTTT. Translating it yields CAIKEGSGEAFF.

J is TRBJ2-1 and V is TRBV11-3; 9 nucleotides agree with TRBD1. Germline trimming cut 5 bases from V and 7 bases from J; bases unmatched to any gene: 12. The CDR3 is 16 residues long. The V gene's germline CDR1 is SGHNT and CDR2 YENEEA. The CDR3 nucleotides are TGTGCCAGCAGCCCCCACCGGGACAGGGAGCTTAATGAGCAGTTCTTC. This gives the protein CASSPHRDRELNEQFF. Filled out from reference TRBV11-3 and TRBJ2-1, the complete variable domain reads EAGVVQSPRYKIIEKKQPVAFWCNPISGHNTLYWYLQNLGQGPELLIRYENEEAVDDSQLPKDRFSAERLKGVDSTLKIQPAELGDSAVYLCASSPHRDRELNEQFFGPGTRLTVL.

CDR3 sequence: CASSQSDQPQHF. As DNA, the CDR3 is TGTGCCAGCAGCCAGTCCGATCAGCCCCAGCATTTT. The genes are TRBV5-5 and TRBJ1-5; D remains ambiguous. V lost 4 bases to trimming and J lost 5 bases, with 7 bases between them. CDR1 and CDR2 (germline): SGHKS, YYEKEE (reference sequence). This CDR3 has 12 residues. The complete variable domain, with remaining parts taken from reference TRBV5-5 and TRBJ1-5, reads DAGVTQSPTHLIKTRGQQVTLRCSPISGHKSVSWYQQVLGQGPQFIFQYYEKEERGRGNFPDRFSARQFPNYSSELNVNALLLGDSALYLCASSQSDQPQHFGDGTRLSIL.

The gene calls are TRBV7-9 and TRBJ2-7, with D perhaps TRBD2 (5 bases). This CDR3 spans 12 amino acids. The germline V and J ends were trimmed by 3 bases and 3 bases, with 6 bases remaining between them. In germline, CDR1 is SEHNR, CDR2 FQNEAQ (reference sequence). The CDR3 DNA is TGTGCCAGCAGCTTCCGGGACTACGAGCAGTACTTC. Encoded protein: CASSFRDYEQYF.

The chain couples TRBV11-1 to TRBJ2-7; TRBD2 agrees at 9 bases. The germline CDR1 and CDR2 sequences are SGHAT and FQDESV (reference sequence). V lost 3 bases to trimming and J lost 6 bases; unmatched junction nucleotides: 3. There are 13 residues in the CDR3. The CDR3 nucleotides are TGTGCCAGCAGCTTCGATAGCGGGAGCGAGCAGTACTTC. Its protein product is CASSFDSGSEQYF.

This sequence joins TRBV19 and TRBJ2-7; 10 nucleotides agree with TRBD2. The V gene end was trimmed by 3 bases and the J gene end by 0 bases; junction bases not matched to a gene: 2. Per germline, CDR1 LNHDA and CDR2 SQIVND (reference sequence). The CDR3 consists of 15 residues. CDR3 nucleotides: TGTGCCAGTAGTATCGGACTAGCGGCCTCCTACGAGCAGTACTTC. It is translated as CASSIGLAASYEQYF.

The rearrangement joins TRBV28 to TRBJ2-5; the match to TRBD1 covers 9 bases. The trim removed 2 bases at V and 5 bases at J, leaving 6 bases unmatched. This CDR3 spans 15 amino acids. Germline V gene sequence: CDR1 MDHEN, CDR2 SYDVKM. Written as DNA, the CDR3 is TGTGCCAGCAGTTTAGGGACAGGGTCAACGGAGACCCAGTACTTC. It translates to CASSLGTGSTETQYF.

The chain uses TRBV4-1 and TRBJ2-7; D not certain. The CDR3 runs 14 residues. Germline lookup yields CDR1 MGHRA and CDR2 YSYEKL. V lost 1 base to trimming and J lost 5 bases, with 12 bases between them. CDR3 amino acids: CASSQGSAADEQYF. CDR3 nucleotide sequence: TGCGCCAGCAGCCAAGGAAGCGCCGCGGACGAGCAGTACTTC.

The CDR3 loop is CASSFTGVETQYF. The CDR3 bases are TGTGCCAGCAGCTTTACAGGGGTAGAGACCCAGTACTTC. The chain is built from TRBV11-2 and TRBJ2-5, with 7 bases that match TRBD1. The germline CDR1 and CDR2 sequences are SGHAT and FQNNGV. The V and J ends lost 3 bases and 4 bases, in that order; junction bases with no gene match: 2. The length of the CDR3 is 13 residues.

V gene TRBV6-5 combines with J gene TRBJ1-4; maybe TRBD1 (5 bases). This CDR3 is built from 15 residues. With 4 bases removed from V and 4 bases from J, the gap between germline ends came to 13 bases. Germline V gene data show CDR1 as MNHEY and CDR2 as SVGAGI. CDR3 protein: CASSSGKYFNEKLFF. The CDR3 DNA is TGTGCCAGCAGTTCAGGGAAGTACTTTAATGAAAAACTGTTTTTT.

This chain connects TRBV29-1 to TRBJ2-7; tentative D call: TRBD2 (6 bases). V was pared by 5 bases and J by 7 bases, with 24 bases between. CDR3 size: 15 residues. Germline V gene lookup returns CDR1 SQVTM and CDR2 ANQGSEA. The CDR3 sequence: CSVLTLAPAGWEQYF. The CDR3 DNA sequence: TGCAGCGTTTTAACACTAGCTCCGGCGGGGTGGGAGCAGTACTTC.

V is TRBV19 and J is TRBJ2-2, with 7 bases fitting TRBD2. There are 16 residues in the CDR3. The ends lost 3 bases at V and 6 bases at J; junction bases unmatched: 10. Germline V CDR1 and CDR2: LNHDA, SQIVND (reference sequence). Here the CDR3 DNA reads TGTGCCAGTAGTATGTCGGCGGGAGTTGGTTCCGGGGAGCTGTTTTTT. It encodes CASSMSAGVGSGELFF.

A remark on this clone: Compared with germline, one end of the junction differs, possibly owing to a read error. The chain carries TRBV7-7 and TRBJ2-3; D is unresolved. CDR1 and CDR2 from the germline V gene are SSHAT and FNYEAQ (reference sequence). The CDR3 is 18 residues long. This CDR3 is CASSLNPYSSLLTDTQYF. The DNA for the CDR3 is TGTGCTAGCAGCTTAAATCCCTACAGCAGTCTACTCACAGATACGCAGTATTTT.

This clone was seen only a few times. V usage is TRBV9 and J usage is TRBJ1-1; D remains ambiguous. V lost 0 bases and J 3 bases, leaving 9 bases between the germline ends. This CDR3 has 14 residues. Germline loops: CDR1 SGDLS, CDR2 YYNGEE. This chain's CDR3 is CASSVGQVDTEAFF. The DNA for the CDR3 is TGTGCCAGCAGCGTAGGGCAAGTGGACACTGAAGCTTTCTTT. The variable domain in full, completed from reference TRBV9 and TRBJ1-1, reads DSGVTQTPKHLITATGQRVTLRCSPRSGDLSVYWYQQSLDQGLQFLIQYYNGEERAKGNILERFSAQQFPDLHSELNLSSLELGDSALYFCASSVGQVDTEAFFGQGTRLTVV.

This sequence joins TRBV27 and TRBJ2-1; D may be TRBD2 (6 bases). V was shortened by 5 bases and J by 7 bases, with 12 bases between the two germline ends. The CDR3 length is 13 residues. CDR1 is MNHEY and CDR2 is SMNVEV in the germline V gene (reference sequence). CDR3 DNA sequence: TGTGCCAGCAGTCCCGGGACTGTTAATGAGCAGTTCTTC. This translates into CASSPGTVNEQFF.

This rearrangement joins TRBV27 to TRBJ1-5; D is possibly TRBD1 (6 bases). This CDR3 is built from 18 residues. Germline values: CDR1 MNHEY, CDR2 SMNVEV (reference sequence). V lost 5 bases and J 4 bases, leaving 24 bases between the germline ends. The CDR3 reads CASSALTGPRGFNQPQHF. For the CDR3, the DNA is TGTGCCAGCAGTGCTCTGACAGGACCTAGAGGGTTTAATCAGCCCCAGCATTTT.

CDR3 amino acids: CASSIAGGPLEQFF. The DNA of the CDR3 is TGTGCCAGTAGTATAGCGGGAGGGCCACTTGAGCAGTTCTTC. V usage is TRBV19 and J usage is TRBJ2-1; 8 bases align to TRBD2. There are 14 residues in the CDR3. CDR1 and CDR2 (germline): LNHDA, SQIVND (reference sequence). V dropped 1 base and J dropped 9; count of bases not matched to a gene: 5.

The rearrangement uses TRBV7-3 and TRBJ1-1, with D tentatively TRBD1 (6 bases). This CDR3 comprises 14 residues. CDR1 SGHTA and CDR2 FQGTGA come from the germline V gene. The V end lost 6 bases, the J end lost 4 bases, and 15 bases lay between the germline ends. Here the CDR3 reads CASSSLGASTEAFF. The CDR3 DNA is TGTGCCAGCAGTTCGCTGGGGGCTAGCACTGAAGCTTTCTTT.

The CDR3 loop reads CASSLAGANEQFF. In nucleotides, the CDR3 is TGTGCCAGTAGTCTAGCGGGAGCTAATGAGCAGTTCTTC. The V call is TRBV19, the J call TRBJ2-1; TRBD2 matches at 10 bases. This CDR3 has 13 amino acids. CDR1 is LNHDA and CDR2 is SQIVND in the germline V gene (reference sequence). V dropped 5 bases and J dropped 7; count of bases not matched to a gene: 2.